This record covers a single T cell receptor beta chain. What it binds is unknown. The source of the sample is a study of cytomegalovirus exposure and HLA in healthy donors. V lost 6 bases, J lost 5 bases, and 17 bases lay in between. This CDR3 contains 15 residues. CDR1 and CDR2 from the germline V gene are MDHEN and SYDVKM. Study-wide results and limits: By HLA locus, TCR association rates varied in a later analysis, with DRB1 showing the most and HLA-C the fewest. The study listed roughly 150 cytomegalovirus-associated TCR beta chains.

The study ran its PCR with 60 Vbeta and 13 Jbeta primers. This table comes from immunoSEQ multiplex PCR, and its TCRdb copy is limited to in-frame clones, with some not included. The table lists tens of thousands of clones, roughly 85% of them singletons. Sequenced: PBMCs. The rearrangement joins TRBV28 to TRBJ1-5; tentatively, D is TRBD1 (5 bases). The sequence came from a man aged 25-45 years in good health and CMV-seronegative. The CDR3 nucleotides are TGTGCCAGCAGAGAACCCTCGGGACTCTATCAGCCCCAGCATTTT. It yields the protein CASREPSGLYQPQHF.